These 10 T cell receptor beta chains share one sample of origin, sequenced in a study of cytomegalovirus exposure and HLA in healthy donors. In the PCR, 60 Vbeta and 13 Jbeta primers were used. Here immunoSEQ multiplex PCR was the method, and the copy in TCRdb shows in-frame clones only, minus some. This table has 100,000 to 150,000 clones, just over 70% appearing once. The sample was PBMCs. These receptors were obtained from a woman aged 55 to 70 in good health and CMV-seropositive.

The CDR3 DNA follows: TGCGCCAGCAGACAGGAAGCGTCACCCCTCCACTTT. Residues: CASRQEASPLHF. The chain carries TRBV10-2 and TRBJ1-6, with D maybe TRBD1 (5 bases). This CDR3 has 12 residues. Trimming shortened V by 6 bases and J by 10 bases, and 10 bases separated the two germline ends. Germline CDR1 is WSHSY and CDR2 is SAAADI.

This clone has just a few counts. This chain joins TRBV4-1 and TRBJ1-1; D not certain. The CDR3 totals 14 residues. Per germline, CDR1 MGHRA and CDR2 YSYEKL. V was pared by 2 bases and J by 1 base, with 8 bases between. CDR3 amino acids: CASSQMTQNTEAFF. The CDR3 DNA is TGCGCCAGCAGCCAAATGACTCAGAACACTGAAGCTTTCTTT.

The rearrangement links TRBV18 to TRBJ1-1; D ambiguous. V lost 2 bases, J lost 3 bases, and 7 bases lay in between. The CDR3 is 13 residues long. Germline loops: CDR1 KGHSH, CDR2 LQKENI. CDR3 DNA sequence: TGTGCCAGCTCACCAGGCCAAGACACTGAAGCTTTCTTT. Its protein product is CASSPGQDTEAFF.

The genes are TRBV10-1 and TRBJ2-5, with TRBD1 as a possible D gene (6 bases). Between the trimmed V and J ends, which lost 0 bases and 2 bases, there was a span of 10 bases. In germline, CDR1 is WNHNN, CDR2 SYGVQD (reference sequence). There are 15 residues in the CDR3. CDR3: CASSESLGGQETQYF. The DNA of the CDR3 is TGCGCCAGCAGTGAGTCGTTAGGGGGACAAGAGACCCAGTACTTC.

This rearrangement joins TRBV18 to TRBJ1-2, with D uncertain. The CDR3 contains 15 residues. Trimming left V 8 bases short and J 7 bases short, with 23 bases between. Germline loops: CDR1 KGHSH, CDR2 LQKENI. CDR3 nucleotide sequence: TGTGCCAGCGGTGGAGGGCCCGGGGTGGGTCGTGGCTACACCTTC. Encoded protein: CASGGGPGVGRGYTF.

There are a few counts of this clone. The gene calls are TRBV2 and TRBJ1-2, with 10 bases identical to TRBD1. J gave up 5 bases and V 4 bases, and 10 bases lay outside the gene matches. The germline gives CDR1 SNHLY, CDR2 FYNNEI. This CDR3 is built from 16 residues. The chain's CDR3 is CASSGGRTGGVYGYTF. CDR3 nucleotides: TGTGCCAGCAGTGGGGGACGGACAGGGGGGGTTTATGGCTACACCTTC.

The V gene is TRBV7-9, the J gene TRBJ2-2, with D perhaps TRBD2 (6 bases). CDR1 SEHNR and CDR2 FQNEAQ come from the germline V gene (reference sequence). Trimming removed 0 bases at V and 1 base at J, with 12 bases between. The CDR3 contains 17 residues. DNA of the CDR3: TGTGCCAGCAGCTTAGCGTGGCCTAGCGAGAACACCGGGGAGCTGTTTTTT. Residues: CASSLAWPSENTGELFF.

The J gene is TRBJ1-4, the V gene TRBV4-1; D may be TRBD1 (6 bases). Between the trimmed V and J ends, which lost 1 base and 3 bases, there was a span of 18 bases. The CDR3 sequence is 18 residues long. Germline CDR1 MGHRA, CDR2 YSYEKL. CDR3 nucleotides: TGCGCCAGCAGCCAAGGGGCAGGGGCAACGGGGTCTAATGAAAAACTGTTTTTT. Protein sequence: CASSQGAGATGSNEKLFF.

The chain carries TRBV6-4 and TRBJ1-2; D is perhaps TRBD1 (5 bases). Germline V gene sequence: CDR1 MRHNA, CDR2 SNTAGT. The CDR3 runs 12 residues. Trimming stripped 10 bases from V and 13 bases from J, with 22 bases between. The CDR3 here is CAIPQGLGRSTF. CDR3 nucleotide sequence: TGTGCCATCCCGCAGGGACTGGGCCGAAGCACCTTC.

This chain joins TRBV19 and TRBJ1-3; D is unresolved. Germline-derived CDR1 and CDR2 are LNHDA and SQIVND (reference sequence). The CDR3 is made up of 14 amino acids. The V gene lost 4 bases and the J gene lost 4 bases, with 11 bases spanning the gap. The CDR3 loop reads CASSNPGEGNTIYF. CDR3 DNA: TGTGCCAGTAGTAATCCCGGGGAGGGAAACACCATATATTTT. Together with reference TRBV19 and TRBJ1-3, the CDR3 gives the full variable domain: DGGITQSPKYLFRKEGQNVTLSCEQNLNHDAMYWYRQDPGQGLRLIYYSQIVNDFQKGDIAEGYSVSREKKESFPLTVTSAQKNPTAFYLCASSNPGEGNTIYFGEGSWLTVV.